This entry features one T cell receptor (beta chain) sequence. What it binds is unknown. This record comes from a study of cytomegalovirus exposure and HLA in healthy donors. Study-level findings and limits: Later analysis placed DRB1 highest and HLA-C lowest in TCR association rates, which differed by HLA locus. Investigators reported 150 to 200 TCR beta chains as tied to cytomegalovirus. Earlier analysis looked at TCR beta V segments, and most were productive about 87% or about 30% of the time.

At sampling all donors were nominally healthy, likely with unrecorded immune exposures. The CDR3 is 12 amino acids. V lost 3 bases, J lost 10 bases, and 16 bases lay in between. Germline-derived CDR1 and CDR2 are GTSNPN and SVGIG (reference sequence). PCR was performed using 60 Vbeta and 13 Jbeta primers. Only in-frame clones appear in the TCRdb table, and some are missing; sequencing was by immunoSEQ multiplex PCR. The sample contains over 100,000 clones, more than 65% of which appear only once. The V and J genes are TRBV30 and TRBJ2-7; D unclear. This TCR derives from a male donor in good health and CMV-seropositive. What was sequenced was PBMCs. The CDR3 DNA reads as TGTGCCTGGAGGGATAAGAGACATGAACAGTACTTC. Its translation is CAWRDKRHEQYF.